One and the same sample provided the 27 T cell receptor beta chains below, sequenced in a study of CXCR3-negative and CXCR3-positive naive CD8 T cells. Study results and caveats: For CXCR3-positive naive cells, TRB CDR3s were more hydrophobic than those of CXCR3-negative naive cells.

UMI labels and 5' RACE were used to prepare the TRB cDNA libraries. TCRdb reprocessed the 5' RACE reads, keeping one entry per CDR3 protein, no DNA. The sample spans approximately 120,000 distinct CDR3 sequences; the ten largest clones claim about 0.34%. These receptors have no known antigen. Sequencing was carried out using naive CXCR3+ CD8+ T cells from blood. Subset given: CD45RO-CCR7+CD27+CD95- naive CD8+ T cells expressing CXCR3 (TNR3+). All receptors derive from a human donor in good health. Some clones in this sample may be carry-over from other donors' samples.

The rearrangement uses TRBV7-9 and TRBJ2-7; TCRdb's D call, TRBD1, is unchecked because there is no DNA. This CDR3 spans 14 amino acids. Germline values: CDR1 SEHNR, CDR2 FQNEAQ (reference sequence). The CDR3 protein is CASSSPGQAYEQYF.

The CDR3 loop is CASSPHRGLETQYF. The V and J genes are TRBV7-6 and TRBJ2-5; TCRdb reports TRBD1, a call that lacks DNA to check it against. Germline V gene lookup returns CDR1 SGHVS and CDR2 FNYEAQ. The CDR3 runs 14 residues.

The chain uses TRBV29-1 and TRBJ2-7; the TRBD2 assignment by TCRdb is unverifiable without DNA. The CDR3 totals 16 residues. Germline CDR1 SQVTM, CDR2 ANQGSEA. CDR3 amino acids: CSVVWRADKKGYEQYF.

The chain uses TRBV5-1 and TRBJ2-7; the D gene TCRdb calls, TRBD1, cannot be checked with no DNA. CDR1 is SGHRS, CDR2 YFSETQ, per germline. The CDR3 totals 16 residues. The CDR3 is CASSVDRDGGTYEQYF.

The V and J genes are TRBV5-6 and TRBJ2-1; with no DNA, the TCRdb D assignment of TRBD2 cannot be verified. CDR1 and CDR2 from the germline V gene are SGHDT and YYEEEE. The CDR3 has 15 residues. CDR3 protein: CASSPRDYIYNEQFF.

The CDR3 loop is CASSAPGSGTGELFF. V and J are TRBV9 and TRBJ2-2; TCRdb picks TRBD1, but there is no DNA to check that call. The CDR3 is 15 amino acids. Germline V gives CDR1 SGDLS, CDR2 YYNGEE.

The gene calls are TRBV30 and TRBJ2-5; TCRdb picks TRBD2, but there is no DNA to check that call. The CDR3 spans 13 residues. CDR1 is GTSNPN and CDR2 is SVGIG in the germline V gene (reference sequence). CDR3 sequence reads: CAWTWDFGETQYF.

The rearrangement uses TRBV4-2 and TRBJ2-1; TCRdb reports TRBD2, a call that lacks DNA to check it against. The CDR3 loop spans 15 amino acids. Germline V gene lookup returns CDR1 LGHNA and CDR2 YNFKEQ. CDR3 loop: CASSQDAGSYNEQFF.

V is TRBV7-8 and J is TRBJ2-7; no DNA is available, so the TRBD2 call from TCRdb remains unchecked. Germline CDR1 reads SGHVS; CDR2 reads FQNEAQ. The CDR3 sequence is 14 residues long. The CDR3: CASSFLAGAPEQYF.

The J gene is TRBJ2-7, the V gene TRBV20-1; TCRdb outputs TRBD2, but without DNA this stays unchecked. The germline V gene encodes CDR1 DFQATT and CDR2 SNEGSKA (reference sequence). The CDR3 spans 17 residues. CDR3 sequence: CSARDPPSERPPYEQYF.

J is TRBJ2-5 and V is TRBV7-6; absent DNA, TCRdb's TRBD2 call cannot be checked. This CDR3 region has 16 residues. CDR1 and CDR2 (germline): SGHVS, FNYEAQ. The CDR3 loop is CASSLATSGGGETQYF.

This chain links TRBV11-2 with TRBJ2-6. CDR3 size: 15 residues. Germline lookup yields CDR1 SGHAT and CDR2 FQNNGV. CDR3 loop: CASSLGGSGANVLTF.

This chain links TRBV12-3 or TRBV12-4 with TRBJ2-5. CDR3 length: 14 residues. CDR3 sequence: CASSLSVGQETQYF.

CDR3 protein: CAIKARETQYF. The J gene is TRBJ2-5, the V gene TRBV12-3 or TRBV12-4. The CDR3 runs to 11 residues.

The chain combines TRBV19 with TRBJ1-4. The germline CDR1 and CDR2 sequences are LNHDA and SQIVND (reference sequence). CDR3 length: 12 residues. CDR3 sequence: CASSSSYEKLFF.

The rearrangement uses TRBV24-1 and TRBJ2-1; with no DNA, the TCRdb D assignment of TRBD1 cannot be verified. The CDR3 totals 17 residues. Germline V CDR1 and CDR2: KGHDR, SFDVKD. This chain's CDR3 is CATSEPGGTGGVNEQFF.

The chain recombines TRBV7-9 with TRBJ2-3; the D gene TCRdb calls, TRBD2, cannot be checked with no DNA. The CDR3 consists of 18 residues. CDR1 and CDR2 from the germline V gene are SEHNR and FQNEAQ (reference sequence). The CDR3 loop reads CASSRPGTPLPQGHTQYF. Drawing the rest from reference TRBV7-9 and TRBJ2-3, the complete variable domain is DTGVSQNPRHKITKRGQNVTFRCDPISEHNRLYWYRQTLGQGPEFLTYFQNEAQLEKSRLLSDRFSAERPKGSFSTLEIQRTEQGDSAMYLCASSRPGTPLPQGHTQYFGPGTRLTVL.

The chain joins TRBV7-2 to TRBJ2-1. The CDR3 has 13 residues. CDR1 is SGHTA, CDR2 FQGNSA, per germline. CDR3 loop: CASRRDSYNEQFF.

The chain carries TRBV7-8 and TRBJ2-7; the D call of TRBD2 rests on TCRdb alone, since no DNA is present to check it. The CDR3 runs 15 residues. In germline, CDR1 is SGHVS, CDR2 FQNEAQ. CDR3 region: CASSWLAGLTYEQYF.

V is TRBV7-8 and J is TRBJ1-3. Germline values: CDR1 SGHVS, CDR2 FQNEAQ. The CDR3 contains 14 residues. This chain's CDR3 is CASSLVLSGNTIYF.

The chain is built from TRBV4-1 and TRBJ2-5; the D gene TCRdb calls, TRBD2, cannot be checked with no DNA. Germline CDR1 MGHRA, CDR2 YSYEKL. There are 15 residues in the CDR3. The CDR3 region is CASSARLADEETQYF.

Here the CDR3 reads CASSLVWGASYEQYF. This chain joins TRBV5-1 and TRBJ2-7; TCRdb's D call of TRBD1 is untestable without DNA. Germline CDR1 and CDR2: SGHRS and YFSETQ. The CDR3 consists of 15 residues.

The CDR3 is CASTAVNTGELFF. The chain is built from TRBV6-4 and TRBJ2-2; TCRdb designates TRBD2, a call that cannot be tested without DNA. Germline CDR1 and CDR2: MRHNA and SNTAGT. The CDR3 is 13 residues long.

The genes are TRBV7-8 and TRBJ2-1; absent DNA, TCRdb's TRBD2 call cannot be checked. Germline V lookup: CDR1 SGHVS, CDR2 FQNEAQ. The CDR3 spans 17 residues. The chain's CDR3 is CASSLASGLAIHNEQFF.

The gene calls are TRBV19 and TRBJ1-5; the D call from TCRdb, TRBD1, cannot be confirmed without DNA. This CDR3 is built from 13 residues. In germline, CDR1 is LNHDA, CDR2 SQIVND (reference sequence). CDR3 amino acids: CASSGTGGQPQHF.

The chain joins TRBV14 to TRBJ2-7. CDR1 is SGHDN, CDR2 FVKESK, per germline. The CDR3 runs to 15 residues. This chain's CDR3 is CASSQAFGLSYEQYF.

The chain's CDR3 is CASSFGPGQSTEAFF. J is TRBJ1-1 and V is TRBV28; as DNA is missing, the TRBD1 call by TCRdb cannot be tested. The CDR3 totals 15 residues. The germline gives CDR1 MDHEN, CDR2 SYDVKM.